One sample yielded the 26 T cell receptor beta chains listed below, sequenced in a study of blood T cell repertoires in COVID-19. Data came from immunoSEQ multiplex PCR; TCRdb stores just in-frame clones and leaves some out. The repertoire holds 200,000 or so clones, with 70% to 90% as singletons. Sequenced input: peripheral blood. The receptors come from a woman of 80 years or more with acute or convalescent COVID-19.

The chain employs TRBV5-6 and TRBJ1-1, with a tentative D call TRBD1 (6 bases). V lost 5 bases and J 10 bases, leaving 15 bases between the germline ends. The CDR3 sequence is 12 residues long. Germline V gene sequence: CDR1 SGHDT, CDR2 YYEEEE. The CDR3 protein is CASSPEQGRAFF. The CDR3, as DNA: TGTGCCAGCAGTCCTGAACAGGGACGAGCTTTCTTT. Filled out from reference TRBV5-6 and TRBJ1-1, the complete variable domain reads DAGVTQSPTHLIKTRGQQVTLRCSPKSGHDTVSWYQQALGQGPQFIFQYYEEEERQRGNFPDRFSGHQFPNYSSELNVNALLLGDSALYLCASSPEQGRAFFGQGTRLTVV.

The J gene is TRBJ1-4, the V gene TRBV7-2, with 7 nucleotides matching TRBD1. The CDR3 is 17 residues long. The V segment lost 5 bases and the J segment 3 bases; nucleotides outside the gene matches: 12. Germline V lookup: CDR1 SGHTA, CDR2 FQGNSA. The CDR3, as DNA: TGTGCCAGCAGCAGAGCAGGCAGGGGGAATTCTAATGAAAAACTGTTTTTT. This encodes CASSRAGRGNSNEKLFF.

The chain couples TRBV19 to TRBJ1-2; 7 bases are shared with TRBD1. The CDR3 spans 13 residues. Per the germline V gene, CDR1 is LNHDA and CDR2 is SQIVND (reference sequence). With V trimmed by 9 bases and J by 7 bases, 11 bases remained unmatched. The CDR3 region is CASLDRSHLGYTF. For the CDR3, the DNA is TGTGCCAGCTTGGACAGGTCCCATCTTGGCTACACCTTC. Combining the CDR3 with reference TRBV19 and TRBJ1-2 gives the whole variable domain DGGITQSPKYLFRKEGQNVTLSCEQNLNHDAMYWYRQDPGQGLRLIYYSQIVNDFQKGDIAEGYSVSREKKESFPLTVTSAQKNPTAFYLCASLDRSHLGYTFGSGTRLTVV.

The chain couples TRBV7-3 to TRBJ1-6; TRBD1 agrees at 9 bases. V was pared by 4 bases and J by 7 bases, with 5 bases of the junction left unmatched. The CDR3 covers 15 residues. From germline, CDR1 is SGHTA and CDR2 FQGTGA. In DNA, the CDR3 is TGTGCCAGCAGCTCATCCGGGACAGGGAATTCACCCCTCCACTTT. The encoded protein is CASSSSGTGNSPLHF.

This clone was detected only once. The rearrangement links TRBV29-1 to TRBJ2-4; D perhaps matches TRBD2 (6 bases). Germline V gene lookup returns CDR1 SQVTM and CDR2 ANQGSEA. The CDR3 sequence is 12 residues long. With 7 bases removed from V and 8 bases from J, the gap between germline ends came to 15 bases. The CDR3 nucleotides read TGCAGCGCTACCGACACGGGGGACATTCAGTACTTC. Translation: CSATDTGDIQYF.

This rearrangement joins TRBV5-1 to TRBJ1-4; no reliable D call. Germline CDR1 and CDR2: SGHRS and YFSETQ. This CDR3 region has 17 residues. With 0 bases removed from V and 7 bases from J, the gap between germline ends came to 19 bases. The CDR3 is CASSLESSMSLGEKLFF. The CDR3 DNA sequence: TGCGCCAGCAGCTTGGAAAGCTCCATGTCCCTAGGTGAAAAACTGTTTTTT.

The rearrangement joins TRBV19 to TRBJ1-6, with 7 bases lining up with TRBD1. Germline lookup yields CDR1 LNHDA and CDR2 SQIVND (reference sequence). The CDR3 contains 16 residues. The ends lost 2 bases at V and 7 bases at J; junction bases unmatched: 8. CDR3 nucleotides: TGTGCCAGTAGTATATCGGGACAGCTCTTAAATTCACCCCTCCACTTT. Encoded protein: CASSISGQLLNSPLHF. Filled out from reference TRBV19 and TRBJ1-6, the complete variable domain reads DGGITQSPKYLFRKEGQNVTLSCEQNLNHDAMYWYRQDPGQGLRLIYYSQIVNDFQKGDIAEGYSVSREKKESFPLTVTSAQKNPTAFYLCASSISGQLLNSPLHFGNGTRLTVT.

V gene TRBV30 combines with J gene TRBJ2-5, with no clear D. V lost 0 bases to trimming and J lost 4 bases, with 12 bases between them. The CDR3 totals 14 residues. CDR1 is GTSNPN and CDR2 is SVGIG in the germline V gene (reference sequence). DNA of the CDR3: TGTGCCTGGAGTGTATCGCCCAGAGGAGAGACCCAGTACTTC. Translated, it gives CAWSVSPRGETQYF.

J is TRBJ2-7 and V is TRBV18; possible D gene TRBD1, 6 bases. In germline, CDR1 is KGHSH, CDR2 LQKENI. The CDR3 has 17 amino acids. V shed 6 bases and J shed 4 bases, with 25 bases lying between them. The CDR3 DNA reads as TGTGCCAGCTCCCAAAGGGGAGTCGACAGGACGGGATACGAGCAGTACTTC. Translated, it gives CASSQRGVDRTGYEQYF.

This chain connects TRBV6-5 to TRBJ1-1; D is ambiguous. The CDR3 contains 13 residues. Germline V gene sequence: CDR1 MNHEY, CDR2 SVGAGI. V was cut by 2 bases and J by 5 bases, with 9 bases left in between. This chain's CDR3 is CASSYQRATEAFF. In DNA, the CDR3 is TGTGCCAGCAGTTACCAGCGAGCGACTGAAGCTTTCTTT.

The CDR3: CASSLFLRGDGNTEAFF. CDR3 DNA: TGCGCCAGCAGCCTCTTCTTACGGGGAGACGGGAACACTGAAGCTTTCTTT. V gene TRBV4-3 combines with J gene TRBJ1-1; D not resolved. Trimming removed 4 bases from V and 1 base from J, with 19 bases in between. CDR3 size: 17 residues. CDR1 is LGHNA and CDR2 is YSLEER in the germline V gene.

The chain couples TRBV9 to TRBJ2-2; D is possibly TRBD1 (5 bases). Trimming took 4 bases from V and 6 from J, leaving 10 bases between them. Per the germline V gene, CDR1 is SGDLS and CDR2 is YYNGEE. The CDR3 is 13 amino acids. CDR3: CASSSRVAGELFF. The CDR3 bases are TGTGCCAGCAGCAGCAGGGTTGCCGGGGAGCTGTTTTTT.

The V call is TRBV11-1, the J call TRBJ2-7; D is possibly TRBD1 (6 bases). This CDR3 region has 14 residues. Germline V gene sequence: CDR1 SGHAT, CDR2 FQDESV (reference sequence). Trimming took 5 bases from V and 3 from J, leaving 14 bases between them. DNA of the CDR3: TGTGCCAGCAGCCAGGGGACGGAGTTCTACGAGCAGTACTTC. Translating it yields CASSQGTEFYEQYF.

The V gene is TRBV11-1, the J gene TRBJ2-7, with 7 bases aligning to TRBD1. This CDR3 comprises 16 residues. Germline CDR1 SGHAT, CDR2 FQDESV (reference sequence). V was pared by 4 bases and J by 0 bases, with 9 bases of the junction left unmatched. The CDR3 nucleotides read TGTGCCAGCAGCTCGGGCTCGACAGGGAGCTCCTACGAGCAGTACTTC. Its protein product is CASSSGSTGSSYEQYF. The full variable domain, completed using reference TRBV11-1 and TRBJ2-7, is EAEVAQSPRYKITEKSQAVAFWCDPISGHATLYWYRQILGQGPELLVQFQDESVVDDSQLPKDRFSAERLKGVDSTLKIQPAELGDSAMYLCASSSGSTGSSYEQYFGPGTRLTVT.

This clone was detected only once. As DNA, the CDR3 is TGTGCCTGGAGTGATCGGCGGATCCAAGAGACCCAGTACTTC. Protein product: CAWSDRRIQETQYF. The chain is built from TRBV30 and TRBJ2-5, with D uncertain. Trimming stripped 1 base from V and 1 base from J, with 10 bases between. This CDR3 region has 14 residues. Looked up from germline, CDR1 is GTSNPN and CDR2 is SVGIG (reference sequence).

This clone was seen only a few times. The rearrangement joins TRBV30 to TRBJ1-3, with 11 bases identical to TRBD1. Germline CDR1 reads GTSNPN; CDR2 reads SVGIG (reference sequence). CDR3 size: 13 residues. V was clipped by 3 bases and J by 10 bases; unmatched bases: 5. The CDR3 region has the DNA TGTGCCTGGAGCGGAGGACAGGGGGCGACCATATATTTT. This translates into CAWSGGQGATIYF.

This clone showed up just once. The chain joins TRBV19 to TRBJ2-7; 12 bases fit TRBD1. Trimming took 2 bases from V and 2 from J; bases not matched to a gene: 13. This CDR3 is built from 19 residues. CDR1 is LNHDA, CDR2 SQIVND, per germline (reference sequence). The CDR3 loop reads CASSITPPSGTGGPYEQYF. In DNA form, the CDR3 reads TGTGCCAGTAGTATAACCCCTCCTTCCGGGACAGGGGGCCCCTACGAGCAGTACTTC.

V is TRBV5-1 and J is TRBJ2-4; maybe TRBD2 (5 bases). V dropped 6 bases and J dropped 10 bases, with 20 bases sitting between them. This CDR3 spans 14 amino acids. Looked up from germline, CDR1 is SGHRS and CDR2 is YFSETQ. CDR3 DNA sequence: TGCGCCAGCAACCCCACGTCGGGCCCGGGGATTCAGTACTTC. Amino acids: CASNPTSGPGIQYF.

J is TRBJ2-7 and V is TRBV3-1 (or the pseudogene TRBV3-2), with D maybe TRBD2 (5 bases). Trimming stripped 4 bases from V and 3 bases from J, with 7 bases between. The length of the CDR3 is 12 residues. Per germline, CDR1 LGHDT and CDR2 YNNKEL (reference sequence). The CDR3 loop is CASSRAGYEQYF. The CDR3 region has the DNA TGTGCCAGCAGCCGGGCGGGCTACGAGCAGTACTTC.

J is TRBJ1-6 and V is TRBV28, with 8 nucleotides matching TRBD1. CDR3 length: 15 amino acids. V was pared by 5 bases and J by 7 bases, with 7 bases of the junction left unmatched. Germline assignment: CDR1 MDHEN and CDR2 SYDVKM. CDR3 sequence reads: CASSPQGAGNSPLHF. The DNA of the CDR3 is TGTGCCAGCAGTCCCCAGGGGGCGGGAAATTCACCCCTCCACTTT.

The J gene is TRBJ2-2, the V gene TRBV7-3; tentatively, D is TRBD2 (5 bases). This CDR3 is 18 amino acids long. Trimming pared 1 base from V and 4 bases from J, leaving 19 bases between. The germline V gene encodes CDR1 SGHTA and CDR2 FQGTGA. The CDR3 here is CASSLKGGLDGFTGELFF. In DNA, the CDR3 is TGTGCCAGCAGCTTAAAAGGAGGTCTAGACGGGTTCACCGGGGAGCTGTTTTTT.

CDR3 sequence reads: CASRRTSGGEQYF. Here the CDR3 DNA reads TGTGCCAGCAGGCGAACCTCAGGGGGTGAGCAGTACTTC. This chain links TRBV28 with TRBJ2-7, with 7 bases fitting TRBD1. The CDR3 spans 13 residues. The trim removed 6 bases at V and 7 bases at J, leaving 9 bases unmatched. Germline V gene data show CDR1 as MDHEN and CDR2 as SYDVKM.

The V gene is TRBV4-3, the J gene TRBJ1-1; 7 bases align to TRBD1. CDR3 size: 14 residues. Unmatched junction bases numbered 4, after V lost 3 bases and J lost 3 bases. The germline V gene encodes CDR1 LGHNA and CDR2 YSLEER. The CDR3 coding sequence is TGCGCCAGCAGCCAGTCAACAGGGGACACTGAAGCTTTCTTT. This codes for CASSQSTGDTEAFF.

CDR3 amino acids: CASSLPTGARGYTF. The CDR3 DNA reads as TGTGCCAGCAGCTTACCGACAGGGGCGAGGGGCTACACCTTC. The J gene is TRBJ1-2, the V gene TRBV7-9; 8 bases match TRBD1. Germline CDR1 and CDR2: SEHNR and FQNEAQ (reference sequence). Trimming took 2 bases from V and 8 from J; bases not matched to a gene: 7. This CDR3 contains 14 residues.

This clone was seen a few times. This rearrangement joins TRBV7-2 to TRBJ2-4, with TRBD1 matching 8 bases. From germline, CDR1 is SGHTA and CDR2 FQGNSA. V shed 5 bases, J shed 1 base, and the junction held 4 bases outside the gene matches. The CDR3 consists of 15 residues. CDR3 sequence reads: CASSTHRGAKNIQYF. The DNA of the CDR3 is TGTGCCAGCAGCACCCACAGGGGGGCCAAAAACATTCAGTACTTC.

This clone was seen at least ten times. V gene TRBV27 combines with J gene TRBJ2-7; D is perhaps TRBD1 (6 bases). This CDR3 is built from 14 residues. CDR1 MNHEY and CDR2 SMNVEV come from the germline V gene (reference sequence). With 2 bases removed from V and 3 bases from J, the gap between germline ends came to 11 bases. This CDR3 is CASSLGTTNYEQYF. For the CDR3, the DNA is TGTGCCAGCAGTTTAGGGACAACAAACTACGAGCAGTACTTC.